Presented here are 30 T cell receptor beta chains from one specimen sequenced in a study of shared clonotypes between healthy human individuals. TCRdb's table, derived via immunoSEQ multiplex PCR, lists solely in-frame clones and lacks some. The data show a few million clones, about nine tenths seen once. Sequenced input: naive CD4+ T cells from PBMCs. Noted subset: CD45RA+ positively selected. These receptors came from a man in his late teens or twenties in good health. Some clones in this sample may be carry-over from other donors' samples.

Remarks on this clone: Its ends do not fully match the called genes, so a read error is possible. The chain uses TRBV7-8 and TRBJ2-2, with 8 nucleotides matching TRBD2. Germline loops: CDR1 SGHVS, CDR2 FQNEAQ. CDR3 length: 15 residues. CDR3 sequence: CASSLAGSGTGELFF. DNA for the CDR3: TGTGCCAGCAGTTTAGCGGGATCGGGGACCGGGGAGCTGTTTTTT.

This sequence joins TRBV4-2 and TRBJ2-5; the match to TRBD2 covers 8 bases. From germline, CDR1 is LGHNA and CDR2 YNFKEQ. This CDR3 spans 16 amino acids. The V segment lost 2 bases and the J segment 4 bases; nucleotides outside the gene matches: 9. CDR3 sequence: CASSQMGSGGGETQYF. The CDR3 region has the DNA TGTGCCAGCAGCCAAATGGGTTCGGGAGGGGGAGAGACCCAGTACTTC.

The rearrangement links TRBV9 to TRBJ2-1; D is uncertain. Trimming removed 0 bases at V and 2 bases at J, with 9 bases between. Germline CDR1 and CDR2: SGDLS and YYNGEE. The CDR3 spans 15 residues. The CDR3 protein is CASSVGVDTYNEQFF. The DNA for the CDR3 is TGTGCCAGCAGCGTAGGGGTAGATACCTACAATGAGCAGTTCTTC.

This clone was seen a handful of times. The chain uses TRBV30 and TRBJ1-3; 8 bases align to TRBD1. The CDR3 is 15 amino acids. Germline assignment: CDR1 GTSNPN and CDR2 SVGIG (reference sequence). Trimming at V came to 3 bases and at J to 1 base, leaving 5 bases not matched to a gene. The DNA of the CDR3 is TGTGCCTGGAGGGCAGGGGGCAGATCTGGAAACACCATATATTTT. Its translation: CAWRAGGRSGNTIYF. Drawing the rest from reference TRBV30 and TRBJ1-3, the complete variable domain is SQTIHQWPATLVQPVGSPLSLECTVEGTSNPNLYWYRQAAGRGLQLLFYSVGIGQISSEVPQNLSASRPQDRQFILSSKKLLLSDSGFYLCAWRAGGRSGNTIYFGEGSWLTVV.

The chain links TRBV30 to TRBJ2-7, with D perhaps being TRBD1 or TRBD2 (5 bases each). Germline values: CDR1 GTSNPN, CDR2 SVGIG (reference sequence). The CDR3 is 13 amino acids. V dropped 3 bases and J dropped 0 bases, with 9 bases sitting between them. DNA of the CDR3: TGTGCCTGGAGGAGGGACGGCTCCTACGAGCAGTACTTC. As protein: CAWRRDGSYEQYF.

The chain couples TRBV28 to TRBJ2-4; 14 bases match TRBD2. With V trimmed by 4 bases and J by 6 bases, 8 bases remained unmatched. Germline values: CDR1 MDHEN, CDR2 SYDVKM. The CDR3 length is 17 residues. DNA for the CDR3: TGTGCCAGCAGTTCGCCGGGACTAGCGGGAGTTCGAAACATTCAGTACTTC. Protein: CASSSPGLAGVRNIQYF.

Notes on this clone: Other nucleotide sequences from this sample produce the same CDR3. This chain joins TRBV5-5 and TRBJ1-1; D not resolved. The CDR3 runs 11 residues. Trimming pared 0 bases from V and 4 bases from J, leaving 1 base between. Germline CDR1 SGHKS, CDR2 YYEKEE (reference sequence). The CDR3 DNA sequence: TGTGCCAGCAGCTTGGTCACTGAAGCTTTCTTT. Its translation is CASSLVTEAFF.

In its sample, this clone was seen a few times. The chain uses TRBV29-1 and TRBJ1-1; D is undetermined. Trimming removed 4 bases from V and 4 bases from J, with 10 bases in between. Germline CDR1 is SQVTM and CDR2 is ANQGSEA. CDR3 length equals 12 residues. The CDR3 nucleotides read TGCAGCGTTGGGAAAGGGAGCACTGAAGCTTTCTTT. Its protein is CSVGKGSTEAFF.

The gene calls are TRBV6-5 and TRBJ2-7; D uncertain. V shed 0 bases and J shed 0 bases, with 9 bases lying between them. The CDR3 consists of 15 residues. Per the germline V gene, CDR1 is MNHEY and CDR2 is SVGAGI. The CDR3 region is CASSYSPATSYEQYF. In DNA, the CDR3 is TGTGCCAGCAGTTACTCGCCAGCAACCTCCTACGAGCAGTACTTC.

V gene TRBV5-4 combines with J gene TRBJ1-1, with a tentative D call TRBD1 (5 bases). This CDR3 spans 14 amino acids. CDR1 and CDR2 (germline): SGHNT, YYREEE (reference sequence). The V end lost 3 bases, the J end lost 4 bases, and 13 bases lay between the germline ends. CDR3 DNA sequence: TGTGCCAGCAGCTCAGGACAACTGGGCACTGAAGCTTTCTTT. It yields the protein CASSSGQLGTEAFF.

CDR3 in amino acids: CASSPSTGNQPQHF. In nucleotides, the CDR3 is TGTGCCAGCAGTCCCTCGACAGGAAATCAGCCCCAGCATTTT. The chain combines TRBV6-5 with TRBJ1-5; TRBD1 is a possible D gene (6 bases). There are 14 residues in the CDR3. The germline CDR1 and CDR2 sequences are MNHEY and SVGAGI. V was clipped by 5 bases and J by 4 bases, with 12 bases between them.

The chain has TRBV2 and TRBJ1-2, with 9 nucleotides matching TRBD1. The length of the CDR3 is 14 residues. V was pared by 3 bases and J by 3 bases, with 2 bases of the junction left unmatched. Looked up from germline, CDR1 is SNHLY and CDR2 is FYNNEI. CDR3 coding DNA: TGTGCCAGCAGTGAGGACAGGGGTTACTATGGCTACACCTTC. It encodes CASSEDRGYYGYTF. Based on the CDR3 plus reference TRBV2 and TRBJ1-2, the full variable domain is EPEVTQTPSHQVTQMGQEVILRCVPISNHLYFYWYRQILGQKVEFLVSFYNNEISEKSEIFDDQFSVERPDGSNFTLKIRSTKLEDSAMYFCASSEDRGYYGYTFGSGTRLTVV.

The chain links TRBV6-1 to TRBJ2-7; D not certain. Deletions cut 7 bases from V and 3 bases from J, with 19 bases between. Germline CDR1 is MNHNS and CDR2 is SASEGT. The CDR3 spans 15 residues. The CDR3 spells CASTKTGREIYEQYF. The CDR3 DNA follows: TGTGCCAGCACCAAAACGGGCAGAGAGATCTACGAGCAGTACTTC.

The V and J genes are TRBV7-9 and TRBJ2-7, with 8 bases lining up with TRBD2. J lost 1 base, V lost 0 bases, and 8 bases had no gene match. The CDR3 is made up of 17 amino acids. Germline CDR1 and CDR2: SEHNR and FQNEAQ (reference sequence). CDR3: CASSLALGAGGSYEQYF. The CDR3 DNA reads as TGTGCCAGCAGCTTAGCCCTAGGGGCGGGAGGTTCCTACGAGCAGTACTTC.

This clone was found once. The rearrangement links TRBV4-1 to TRBJ1-4; tentatively, D is TRBD1 (5 bases). The CDR3 is 16 residues long. V lost 0 bases and J lost 8, with 16 bases in between. Germline V CDR1 and CDR2: MGHRA, YSYEKL. This chain's CDR3 is CASSQEGARVGEKLFF. CDR3 coding DNA: TGCGCCAGCAGCCAAGAGGGCGCCAGGGTGGGCGAAAAACTGTTTTTT.

The chain has TRBV6-5 and TRBJ2-1; 13 bases align to TRBD2. The CDR3 totals 15 residues. V lost 0 bases to trimming and J lost 8 bases; unmatched junction nucleotides: 1. Germline V gives CDR1 MNHEY, CDR2 SVGAGI. The CDR3 nucleotides are TGTGCCAGCAGTTACTCGACTAGCGGGAGGCATGAGCAGTTCTTC. Translation: CASSYSTSGRHEQFF.

The genes are TRBV7-9 and TRBJ1-1; possible D gene TRBD1, 6 bases. Trimming took off 1 base at V and 10 bases at J, with 13 bases between the two ends. This CDR3 has 13 residues. From germline, CDR1 is SEHNR and CDR2 FQNEAQ (reference sequence). CDR3 DNA sequence: TGTGCCAGCAGCTTAGAGGGGGATTTAGGAGCTTTCTTT. Translating it yields CASSLEGDLGAFF.

As for this clone: At the DNA level, this CDR3 is encoded by other sequences in the same sample as well. The chain joins TRBV5-1 to TRBJ2-7; 10 positions agree with TRBD1. The germline gives CDR1 SGHRS, CDR2 YFSETQ. V trimming: 0 bases; J trimming: 3 bases; junction bases outside the gene matches: 3. This CDR3 spans 15 amino acids. The CDR3 DNA reads TGCGCCAGCAGCTTGGCCGGGACAGGGGTCTACGAGCAGTACTTC. Protein sequence: CASSLAGTGVYEQYF.

With regard to this clone: A read error may account for a junction end that differs from germline. CDR3 sequence reads: CASSYSKRGPIHF. Written as DNA, the CDR3 is TGTGCCAGCAGTTACTCAAAGCGAGGGCCCATACACTTC. V usage is TRBV6-6 and J usage is TRBJ2-4; tentative D call: TRBD2 (5 bases). This CDR3 is 13 amino acids long. CDR1 is MNHNY, CDR2 SVGAGI, per germline (reference sequence).

The chain joins TRBV7-6 to TRBJ2-7; no clear D. CDR3 length equals 13 residues. V gave up 2 bases and J gave up 2 bases, with 7 bases separating them. The germline V gene has CDR1 SGHVS and CDR2 FNYEAQ. The CDR3 sequence is CASSLYSAYEQYF. The CDR3 DNA reads TGTGCCAGCAGCTTATATTCTGCCTACGAGCAGTACTTC.

Details on this clone: Other nucleotide sequences in the sample specify the same CDR3. This sequence joins TRBV5-1 and TRBJ2-1, with no clear D. The ends were cut back, 4 bases at V and 3 bases at J, with 8 bases in the middle. CDR3 length equals 13 residues. The germline V gene encodes CDR1 SGHRS and CDR2 YFSETQ. CDR3 amino acids: CASSTTGYNEQFF. The CDR3 DNA is TGCGCCAGCAGCACGACGGGCTACAATGAGCAGTTCTTC.

Concerning this clone itself: Other DNA sequences in this sample translate to the same CDR3. The chain employs TRBV6-5 and TRBJ2-7; D could derive from TRBD1 or TRBD2 (5 bases each). Looked up from germline, CDR1 is MNHEY and CDR2 is SVGAGI. The V gene lost 3 bases and the J gene lost 2 bases, with 14 bases spanning the gap. CDR3 length: 15 amino acids. CDR3 residues: CASSYSRGRAYEQYF. The CDR3 DNA reads as TGTGCCAGCAGTTATAGCCGGGGCAGGGCCTACGAGCAGTACTTC.

The CDR3 protein is CASSMRGSANEKLFF. The CDR3 bases are TGTGCCAGTAGTATGCGGGGTTCAGCTAATGAAAAACTGTTTTTT. The V call is TRBV19, the J call TRBJ1-4; no clear D gene. The V gene lost 3 bases and the J gene lost 3 bases, with 11 bases spanning the gap. This CDR3 has 15 amino acids. The germline gives CDR1 LNHDA, CDR2 SQIVND (reference sequence).

Only one count was recorded for this clone. This rearrangement joins TRBV4-1 to TRBJ2-1, with TRBD1 identical over 9 bases. The trim removed 4 bases at V and 8 bases at J, leaving 6 bases unmatched. Germline loops: CDR1 MGHRA, CDR2 YSYEKL. The CDR3 spans 14 residues. This CDR3 reads CASSPQGAMDEQFF. CDR3 DNA sequence: TGCGCCAGCAGCCCACAGGGGGCGATGGATGAGCAGTTCTTC.

The chain combines TRBV19 with TRBJ1-5; 8 bases map to TRBD1. Germline CDR1 is LNHDA and CDR2 is SQIVND (reference sequence). V lost 3 bases and J lost 3; bases outside the gene matches: 13. The CDR3 runs to 18 residues. The CDR3 spells CASSMVRGQGAVNQPQHF. CDR3 nucleotide sequence: TGTGCCAGTAGTATGGTAAGGGGGCAGGGGGCTGTCAATCAGCCCCAGCATTTT.

The chain is built from TRBV27 and TRBJ2-7; 7 nucleotides line up with TRBD1. Per germline, CDR1 MNHEY and CDR2 SMNVEV (reference sequence). After removal of 5 bases from V and 3 bases from J, the junction contained 22 bases not matched to a gene. This CDR3 contains 19 residues. The CDR3 loop reads CASSVSFGRGRNYGYEQYF. Written as DNA, the CDR3 is TGTGCCAGCAGTGTGTCGTTCGGTAGGGGGCGAAATTACGGCTACGAGCAGTACTTC.

The chain recombines TRBV7-3 with TRBJ2-2, with D possibly TRBD1 on 5 matching bases. Germline CDR1 reads SGHTA; CDR2 reads FQGTGA. Trimming removed 1 base from V and 5 bases from J, with 11 bases in between. The CDR3 sequence is 15 residues long. The DNA for the CDR3 is TGTGCCAGCAGCTTAAACAGGATGGGGACCGGGGAGCTGTTTTTT. This encodes CASSLNRMGTGELFF.

This clone was observed a handful of times. The CDR3 here is CASGTGKWVGYTF. In nucleotides, the CDR3 is TGTGCCAGCGGGACAGGGAAATGGGTAGGCTACACCTTC. The chain joins TRBV28 to TRBJ1-2, with 9 bases identical to TRBD1. The CDR3 sequence is 13 residues long. Germline lookup yields CDR1 MDHEN and CDR2 SYDVKM. Trimming took 8 bases from V and 8 from J; bases not matched to a gene: 9.

This chain uses TRBV6-6 with TRBJ2-1; 7 bases match TRBD1. Germline CDR1 reads MNHNY; CDR2 reads SVGAGI (reference sequence). The ends lost 6 bases at V and 15 bases at J; junction bases unmatched: 8. This CDR3 is built from 11 residues. The CDR3 is CASRTTGVRFF. In DNA, the CDR3 is TGTGCCAGCAGAACTACAGGGGTGAGGTTCTTC.

The J gene is TRBJ2-1, the V gene TRBV25-1; a weak D match, TRBD2 (5 bases). Germline assignment: CDR1 MGHDK and CDR2 SYGVNS. Trimming stripped 1 base from V and 7 bases from J, with 20 bases between. The CDR3 extends over 17 amino acids. The CDR3 DNA is TGTGCCAGCAGTGAATCAACCGACGCTCTAGCATGGAATGAGCAGTTCTTC. This translates into CASSESTDALAWNEQFF.